Presented here are 32 T cell receptor beta chains from one specimen sequenced in a study of molecular identifiers for immune sequencing clone quantification. Each CDR3 protein gets one entry after TCRdb re-called the PCR reads with MiXCR. This table holds some 580,000 distinct CDR3 sequences, about 25% found once. What was sequenced was naive CD8+ T cells from blood, with Jurkat cell RNA spiked in. Indicated subset: FACS-sorted CD8+CD4-CCR7+CD45RA+ naive T cells. These receptors were obtained from a human donor in good health. Some libraries in this study had Jurkat cell RNA spiked in.

Comments on this clonotype: The conserved phenylalanine or tryptophan normally closing the CDR3 is absent here, so this likely arose from a read error. This chain joins TRBV19 and TRBJ1-1; D is uncertain. Trimming stripped 7 bases from V and 2 bases from J, with 11 bases between. CDR1 is LNHDA, CDR2 SQIVND, per germline (reference sequence). There are 13 residues in the CDR3. The CDR3 loop reads CASIPGYNTEAFL. As DNA, the CDR3 is TGTGCCAGTATCCCGGGGTATAACACTGAAGCTTTCCTT.

This clonotype appeared many times. The chain joins TRBV7-9 to TRBJ1-4; TRBD1 matches at 8 bases. This CDR3 has 15 residues. Germline CDR1 reads SEHNR; CDR2 reads FQNEAQ (reference sequence). V was clipped by 5 bases and J by 4 bases; unmatched bases: 6. CDR3 in amino acids: CASSPRTGLNEKLFF. For the CDR3, the DNA is TGTGCCAGCAGCCCCAGGACAGGGCTTAATGAAAAACTGTTTTTT.

In this sample, this clonotype turned up many times. The V call is TRBV9, the J call TRBJ1-1; D is unresolved. V shed 0 bases and J shed 3 bases, with 9 bases lying between them. Germline V lookup: CDR1 SGDLS, CDR2 YYNGEE. The CDR3 runs 14 residues. The CDR3 sequence: CASSVVPGDTEAFF. The CDR3 region has the DNA TGTGCCAGCAGCGTAGTTCCAGGAGACACTGAAGCTTTCTTT.

On this clonotype itself: It is likely a read error, because the conserved phenylalanine at the end of the CDR3 is missing. The genes are TRBV6-6 and TRBJ2-7, with D uncertain. V was cut by 5 bases and J by 0 bases, with 8 bases left in between. This CDR3 contains 13 residues. Germline V gene sequence: CDR1 MNHNY, CDR2 SVGAGI (reference sequence). CDR3: CASSGGSSYEQYL. In nucleotides, the CDR3 is TGTGCCAGCAGTGGCGGTAGCTCCTACGAGCAGTACCTC.

The rearrangement links TRBV19 to TRBJ1-1, with no clear D. Germline-derived CDR1 and CDR2 are LNHDA and SQIVND (reference sequence). The V and J ends lost 3 bases and 4 bases respectively, with 9 bases between them. The length of the CDR3 is 13 residues. The CDR3 spells CASSITDFTEAFF. The CDR3 DNA is TGTGCCAGTAGTATTACTGATTTCACTGAAGCTTTCTTT.

This sequence joins TRBV6-5 and TRBJ2-2, with D perhaps given as TRBD1 or TRBD2 (5 bases each). V dropped 5 bases and J dropped 6 bases, with 19 bases sitting between them. The CDR3 spans 16 residues. The V gene's germline CDR1 is MNHEY and CDR2 SVGAGI. CDR3 residues: CASSGVGDSFPGELFF. CDR3 in DNA: TGTGCCAGCAGTGGTGTGGGGGATTCGTTTCCCGGGGAGCTGTTTTTT.

At least ten counts were recorded for this clonotype. The chain uses TRBV27 and TRBJ1-1; a weak D match, TRBD1 (5 bases). The CDR3 is made up of 14 amino acids. Germline V CDR1 and CDR2: MNHEY, SMNVEV (reference sequence). Trimming removed 5 bases at V and 7 bases at J, with 17 bases between. Written as DNA, the CDR3 is TGTGCCAGCAGTACCTATTACCGGGACCGTGAAGCTTTCTTT. As protein: CASSTYYRDREAFF.

This chain links TRBV7-6 with TRBJ1-1; a possible D gene is TRBD1 (5 bases). Germline V gene lookup returns CDR1 SGHVS and CDR2 FNYEAQ. V lost 0 bases to trimming and J lost 1 base, with 9 bases between them. The length of the CDR3 is 15 residues. The CDR3 DNA reads as TGTGCCAGCAGCTTAGCGTTGGGACCGAACACTGAAGCTTTCTTT. Translated: CASSLALGPNTEAFF.

The chain links TRBV27 to TRBJ1-2; D is perhaps TRBD1 (5 bases). The CDR3 runs 13 residues. Trimming cost V 6 bases and J 4 bases, with 12 bases left between them. Germline V gives CDR1 MNHEY, CDR2 SMNVEV (reference sequence). This CDR3 reads CASRLGHSYGYTF. DNA of the CDR3: TGTGCCAGCAGGCTCGGACATTCCTATGGCTACACCTTC.

This clonotype was counted between two and nine times. The chain has TRBV24-1 and TRBJ2-1; tentative D call: TRBD1 (6 bases). V was trimmed by 4 bases and J by 1 base, leaving 13 bases between them. The CDR3 runs to 16 residues. CDR1 is KGHDR, CDR2 SFDVKD, per germline. This chain's CDR3 is CATSETDSSSYNEQFF. The CDR3 nucleotides read TGTGCCACCAGTGAAACGGACAGCTCTTCCTACAATGAGCAGTTCTTC.

This clonotype was observed a few times. The chain employs TRBV4-3 and TRBJ2-1; weak D call: TRBD1 (6 bases). Germline CDR1 is LGHNA and CDR2 is YSLEER. The CDR3 length is 15 residues. V dropped 4 bases and J dropped 3 bases, with 13 bases sitting between them. In DNA form, the CDR3 reads TGCGCCAGCAGCCTAAGTCAGGGGATCTACAATGAGCAGTTCTTC. This translates into CASSLSQGIYNEQFF.

The rearrangement uses TRBV29-1 and TRBJ2-1, with 8 bases matching TRBD2. The J segment lost 0 bases and the V segment lost 5 bases, leaving 9 bases of the junction unmatched. The CDR3 runs to 16 residues. Germline values: CDR1 SQVTM, CDR2 ANQGSEA. The CDR3 is CSVIGKRGSSYNEQFF. CDR3 in DNA: TGCAGCGTTATAGGGAAGCGGGGGAGCTCCTACAATGAGCAGTTCTTC.

The chain combines TRBV30 with TRBJ2-7; D is undetermined. This CDR3 region has 13 residues. Trimming cost V 0 bases and J 1 base, with 7 bases left between them. Germline values: CDR1 GTSNPN, CDR2 SVGIG (reference sequence). The CDR3 region is CAWSVSISYEQYF. The CDR3 nucleotides are TGTGCCTGGAGTGTGTCAATTTCCTACGAGCAGTACTTC.

This clonotype was seen many times. This chain uses TRBV14 with TRBJ1-6; the D is unclear. V shed 2 bases and J shed 8 bases, with 13 bases lying between them. Germline assignment: CDR1 SGHDN and CDR2 FVKESK. This CDR3 has 15 amino acids. CDR3 in amino acids: CASSQWRVGYSPLHF. The CDR3 DNA is TGTGCCAGCAGCCAATGGAGGGTGGGTTATTCACCCCTCCACTTT.

In this sample, this clonotype turned up a few times. This chain connects TRBV7-2 to TRBJ2-1; 7 bases are shared with TRBD2. There are 16 residues in the CDR3. The germline V gene encodes CDR1 SGHTA and CDR2 FQGNSA. The junction had 12 bases not matched to a gene; V was cut back by 5 bases and J by 5 bases. The CDR3 is CASSQSHGAGDNEQFF. The CDR3, as DNA: TGTGCCAGCAGCCAAAGCCACGGGGCGGGGGACAATGAGCAGTTCTTC.

About this clonotype itself: One end of the junction does not line up with germline, which may come from a read error. The chain's CDR3 is CASRTGTDTGELFF. The CDR3, as DNA: TGTGCCAGCAGGACAGGGACGGACACTGGGGAGCTGTTTTTT. The chain is built from TRBV27 and TRBJ2-2; 7 bases line up with TRBD1. Germline V gene sequence: CDR1 MNHEY, CDR2 SMNVEV (reference sequence). The length of the CDR3 is 14 residues.

The chain carries TRBV27 and TRBJ2-7; D possibly matches TRBD1 or TRBD2 (5 bases each). The CDR3 is 13 amino acids. The ends were cut back, 3 bases at V and 7 bases at J, with 13 bases in the middle. Germline V gene data show CDR1 as MNHEY and CDR2 as SMNVEV (reference sequence). CDR3 amino acids: CASSFQGALEQYF. The CDR3 DNA reads as TGTGCCAGCAGTTTTCAGGGAGCATTAGAGCAGTACTTC.

This clonotype has a handful of counts. The V gene is TRBV30, the J gene TRBJ2-7; D is unresolved. V lost 2 bases, J lost 3 bases, and 8 bases lay in between. The CDR3 has 12 amino acids. Germline V lookup: CDR1 GTSNPN, CDR2 SVGIG (reference sequence). CDR3 nucleotides: TGTGCCTGGAGTCCTATCAACTACGAGCAGTACTTC. Encoded protein: CAWSPINYEQYF.

The rearrangement joins TRBV4-1 to TRBJ1-1, with unresolved D. The germline V gene encodes CDR1 MGHRA and CDR2 YSYEKL. The CDR3 loop spans 15 amino acids. Trimming shortened V by 3 bases and J by 5 bases, and 16 bases separated the two germline ends. The CDR3 DNA follows: TGCGCCAGCAGCCAGGTACCAGCGGGAACAACTGAAGCTTTCTTT. It codes for CASSQVPAGTTEAFF.

The chain uses TRBV3-1 and TRBJ2-5, with a possible D match to TRBD1 (7 bases). The V end was cut by 4 bases, the J end by 2 bases, with 17 bases between. CDR1 and CDR2 (germline): LGHDT, YNNKEL (reference sequence). The CDR3 is made up of 16 amino acids. The CDR3 bases are TGTGCCAGCAGCCCAGGGGGTTTCGGGGGTCAAGAGACCCAGTACTTC. This gives the protein CASSPGGFGGQETQYF.

This chain joins TRBV27 and TRBJ1-6; 8 bases are shared with TRBD1. Per germline, CDR1 MNHEY and CDR2 SMNVEV (reference sequence). Trimming at V came to 5 bases and at J to 9 bases, leaving 12 bases not matched to a gene. This CDR3 region has 16 residues. The CDR3 nucleotides read TGTGCCAGCAGTACAACCCTGGACAGGGCCGGTTCACCCCTCCACTTT. Amino acids: CASSTTLDRAGSPLHF.

As for this clonotype: A much more abundant neighbour one base away suggests this may be a read error. The rearrangement joins TRBV6-2 or TRBV6-3 to TRBJ1-4, with D possibly being TRBD1 (5 bases). With 6 bases removed from V and 0 bases from J, the gap between germline ends came to 17 bases. Per germline, CDR1 MNHEY and CDR2 SVGEGT. There are 17 residues in the CDR3. In DNA, the CDR3 is TGTGCCAGCAGACCGCCCGGGACGGTTGCAACTAATGAAAAACTGTTTTTT. Protein product: CASRPPGTVATNEKLFF.

In its sample, this clonotype was seen many times. The chain uses TRBV30 and TRBJ1-1; D gene ambiguous. V lost 0 bases to trimming and J lost 5 bases, with 10 bases between them. Germline V gene lookup returns CDR1 GTSNPN and CDR2 SVGIG (reference sequence). CDR3 length: 13 amino acids. DNA of the CDR3: TGTGCCTGGAGTGTACAGTCAGAAACTGAAGCTTTCTTT. Protein: CAWSVQSETEAFF.

This clonotype has more than one count but fewer than ten. This chain's CDR3 is CASSFRQGTTNEKLFF. CDR3 bases: TGTGCCAGCAGCTTCCGACAGGGAACAACTAATGAAAAACTGTTTTTT. The chain has TRBV7-9 and TRBJ1-4, with 7 bases fitting TRBD1. Looked up from germline, CDR1 is SEHNR and CDR2 is FQNEAQ (reference sequence). The CDR3 is made up of 16 amino acids. V was clipped by 3 bases and J by 0 bases; unmatched bases: 4.

The chain carries TRBV7-6 and TRBJ2-7; D perhaps matches TRBD2 (5 bases). This CDR3 has 16 amino acids. The V gene's germline CDR1 is SGHVS and CDR2 FNYEAQ. V lost 0 bases and J 2 bases, leaving 14 bases between the germline ends. The CDR3 coding sequence is TGTGCCAGCAGCTTAGCGTGGTCAGGAGGTACCTACGAGCAGTACTTC. It is translated as CASSLAWSGGTYEQYF.

J is TRBJ2-7 and V is TRBV12-3 or TRBV12-4, with D unresolved. The CDR3 is made up of 12 amino acids. V was trimmed by 0 bases and J by 7 bases, leaving 7 bases between them. The CDR3 here is CASSLALGEQYF. The CDR3 DNA sequence: TGTGCCAGCAGTTTAGCCCTGGGGGAGCAGTACTTC.

This clonotype was seen a few times. An end of the junction does not agree with germline; a read error may underlie this. The chain couples TRBV3-1 to TRBJ2-5; D tentatively fits TRBD1 or TRBD2 (5 bases each). CDR1 and CDR2 from the germline V gene are LGHDT and YNNKEL (reference sequence). There are 16 residues in the CDR3. The CDR3 sequence is CASSLFYPGDQETQHF. CDR3 nucleotides: TGTGCCAGCAGTCTTTTTTATCCCGGGGACCAAGAGACCCAGCACTTC.

Comment on this clonotype: A much larger clonotype is one base distant, so this may be a read error. CDR3 nucleotide sequence: TGCGCCAGCAGCCAAGGTGGACCCGCCGCTGAAGCTTTCTTT. Translation: CASSQGGPAAEAFF. The chain employs TRBV4-1 and TRBJ1-1; D is unresolved. Between the trimmed V and J ends, which lost 1 base and 6 bases, there was a span of 12 bases. The germline gives CDR1 MGHRA, CDR2 YSYEKL. The CDR3 spans 14 residues.

The sample holds a few counts of this clonotype. The V call is TRBV6-2 or TRBV6-3, the J call TRBJ2-7, with D tentatively TRBD2 (5 bases). Trimming stripped 3 bases from V and 2 bases from J, with 8 bases between. The CDR3 totals 13 residues. CDR1 and CDR2 from the germline V gene are MNHEY and SVGEGT. As DNA, the CDR3 is TGTGCCAGCAGTTATGGACTGACCTACGAGCAGTACTTC. Protein: CASSYGLTYEQYF.

This clonotype was counted many times. CDR3 DNA sequence: TGTGCCAGCAGCCATCGGACAGGTCCAGAAGCTTTCTTT. Encoded protein: CASSHRTGPEAFF. This chain joins TRBV7-9 and TRBJ1-1, with TRBD1 identical over 7 bases. Germline CDR1 SEHNR, CDR2 FQNEAQ (reference sequence). CDR3 length: 13 residues. The trim removed 5 bases at V and 8 bases at J, leaving 8 bases unmatched. Combining the CDR3 with reference TRBV7-9 and TRBJ1-1 gives the whole variable domain DTGVSQNPRHKITKRGQNVTFRCDPISEHNRLYWYRQTLGQGPEFLTYFQNEAQLEKSRLLSDRFSAERPKGSFSTLEIQRTEQGDSAMYLCASSHRTGPEAFFGQGTRLTVV.

Comment on this clonotype: A read error may explain this, as a much larger clone is one base away. The V gene is TRBV30, the J gene TRBJ1-1, with D perhaps matching TRBD1 (5 bases). The CDR3 spans 12 residues. Germline CDR1 and CDR2: GTSNPN and SVGIG (reference sequence). The V and J ends lost 5 bases and 10 bases respectively, with 17 bases between them. Here the CDR3 reads CAWEEGTSGAFF. The CDR3, as DNA: TGTGCCTGGGAGGAAGGGACGTCTGGAGCTTTCTTT. Full variable domain (outside the CDR3, taken from reference TRBV30 and TRBJ1-1): SQTIHQWPATLVQPVGSPLSLECTVEGTSNPNLYWYRQAAGRGLQLLFYSVGIGQISSEVPQNLSASRPQDRQFILSSKKLLLSDSGFYLCAWEEGTSGAFFGQGTRLTVV.

This clonotype occurred once. Just one base apart from a much larger clone, this may be a read error. The chain employs TRBV10-3 and TRBJ2-5; no reliable D call. This CDR3 is 13 amino acids long. Germline V gene sequence: CDR1 ENHRY, CDR2 SYGVKD. The CDR3 DNA reads TGTGCCATCAGTGAAGGGAATCAAGAGATCCAGTACTTC. Protein product: CAISEGNQEIQYF.